This record concerns one T cell receptor (beta chain) sequence. The data are from a study of control samples from healthy donors and cancer patients. Repertoires were generated with immunoSEQ multiplex PCR, while TCRdb's copy carries only in-frame clones and drops some. The sample shows 4,500 to 6,500 clones, 70% to 90% of them seen only once. This CDR3 has 15 residues. The germline V and J ends were trimmed by 4 bases and 1 base, with 14 bases remaining between them. Germline V gives CDR1 SGHDT, CDR2 YYEEEE. The rearrangement joins TRBV5-6 to TRBJ1-1, with D possibly being TRBD1 (5 bases). Sequencing was done on a sample of formalin-fixed, paraffin-embedded tissue. The sequence came from a female donor with lung cancer. As DNA, the CDR3 is TGTGCCAGCAGCGTGCTCTTTACAGGGAACACTGAAGCTTTCTTT. It is translated as CASSVLFTGNTEAFF.